The next 2 T cell receptor beta chains were all read from a single sample in a study of neoadjuvant nivolumab and ipilimumab in lung cancer. The repertoire was sequenced with immunoSEQ multiplex PCR; TCRdb's copy has only in-frame clones and lacks some. The sample has 40,000 to 55,000 clones, about 89% seen once. Source: blood, taken before neoadjuvant nivolumab, alone or with ipilimumab. Receptor source: an adult with non-small cell lung cancer. Some clones in this sample may be carry-over from other donors' samples.

V is TRBV11-2 and J is TRBJ1-1; D is unclear. This CDR3 is built from 16 residues. Trimming left V 0 bases short and J 1 base short, with 12 bases between. Germline V gives CDR1 SGHAT, CDR2 FQNNGV. The DNA for the CDR3 is TGTGCCAGCAGCTTAGATATACTCATGCAGAACACTGAAGCTTTCTTT. Its translation: CASSLDILMQNTEAFF.

The J gene is TRBJ1-5, the V gene TRBV2; possible D gene TRBD1, 5 bases. Between the trimmed V and J ends, which lost 4 bases and 11 bases, there was a span of 18 bases. CDR3 length: 14 residues. CDR1 SNHLY and CDR2 FYNNEI come from the germline V gene. The CDR3 sequence: CASSGGRGKWAQHF. CDR3 nucleotide sequence: TGTGCCAGCAGTGGGGGACGGGGAAAGTGGGCCCAGCATTTT.